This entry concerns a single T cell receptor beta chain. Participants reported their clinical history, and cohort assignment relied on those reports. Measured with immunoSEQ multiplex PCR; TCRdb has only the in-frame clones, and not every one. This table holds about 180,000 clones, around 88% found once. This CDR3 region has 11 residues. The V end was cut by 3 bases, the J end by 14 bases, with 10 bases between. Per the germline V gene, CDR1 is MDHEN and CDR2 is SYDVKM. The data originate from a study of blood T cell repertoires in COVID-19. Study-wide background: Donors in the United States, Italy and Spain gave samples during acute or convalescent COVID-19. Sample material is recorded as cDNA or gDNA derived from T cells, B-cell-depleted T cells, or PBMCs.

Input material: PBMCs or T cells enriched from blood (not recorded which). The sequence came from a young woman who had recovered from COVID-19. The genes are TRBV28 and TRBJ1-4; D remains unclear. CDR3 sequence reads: CASSFGPRLFF. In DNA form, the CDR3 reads TGTGCCAGCAGTTTCGGTCCCCGGCTGTTTTTT.